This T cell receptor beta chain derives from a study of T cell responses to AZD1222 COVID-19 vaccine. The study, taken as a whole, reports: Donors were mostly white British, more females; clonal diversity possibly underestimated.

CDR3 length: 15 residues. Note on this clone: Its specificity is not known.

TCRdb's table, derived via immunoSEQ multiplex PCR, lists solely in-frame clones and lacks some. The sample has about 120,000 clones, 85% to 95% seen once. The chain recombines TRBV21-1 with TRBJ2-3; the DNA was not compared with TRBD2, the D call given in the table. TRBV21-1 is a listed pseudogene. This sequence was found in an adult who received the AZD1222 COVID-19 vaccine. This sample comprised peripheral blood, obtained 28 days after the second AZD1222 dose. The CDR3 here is CASIRLAGVTDTQYF. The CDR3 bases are TGTGCCAGCATCCGACTAGCGGGAGTCACAGATACGCAGTATTTT.